This T cell receptor (beta chain) derives from a study of T cell responses to AZD1222 COVID-19 vaccine. Worth noting for this clone: The antigen remains unidentified.

Regarding the study as a whole: When two AZD1222 doses had been given, Spike-specific TCR breadth and depth rose. Repertoires were collected only later (after the peak T cell response had occurred). Most donors were white British and more were female, and clonal diversity was possibly underestimated. The study found vaccine-associated CD4 TCRs spanning spike, dominant at 160-218 and 743-854.

Sequencing was performed with immunoSEQ multiplex PCR; in TCRdb, only in-frame clones are kept and a portion is missing. Of 80,000 to 100,000 clones in the sample, 70% to 90% are singletons; the top ten hold more than 3%. The CDR3 has 16 amino acids. Germline CDR1 is MGHRA and CDR2 is YSYEKL. V dropped 3 bases and J dropped 0 bases, with 12 bases sitting between them. This chain joins TRBV4-1 and TRBJ2-1; tentatively, D is TRBD1 (6 bases). The receptor was derived from an adult who received the AZD1222 COVID-19 vaccine. The sample consisted of peripheral blood, taken 28 days after the second AZD1222 dose. CDR3 residues: CASSHGGRSSYNEQFF. As DNA, the CDR3 is TGCGCCAGCAGCCATGGGGGCCGAAGCTCCTACAATGAGCAGTTCTTC.